The T cell receptor beta chain described here comes from a study of T cells after yellow fever vaccination. Study-wide findings and caveats: Clonotypes appearing in both CD4 and CD8 compartments existed, and their share was small. Clones that expanded after primary vaccination mostly reappeared after the booster (roughly 97% CD4, 88% CD8).

TCRdb re-called the 5' RACE reads through MiXCR, storing one row per CDR3 protein. The sample holds under 150,000 distinct CDR3 sequences, 7.7% seen once. This clonotype was picked up many times. Its antigen remains unidentified. Sequenced here: CD4+ T cells sorted from PBMCs, sampled 5 days after the yellow fever booster vaccination. The receptor comes from a man under 40 who received the YFV17D yellow fever vaccine.

The CDR3 loop is CASRGSGQSTEQYF. The CDR3, as DNA: TGTGCCAGCAGGGGCTCGGGACAATCCACCGAGCAGTACTTC. The rearrangement uses TRBV28 and TRBJ2-7; D might be TRBD1 (6 bases). V lost 6 bases to trimming and J lost 6 bases, with 18 bases between them. The CDR3 spans 14 residues. Looked up from germline, CDR1 is MDHEN and CDR2 is SYDVKM.